Shown below are 21 T cell receptor beta chains from a single sample sequenced in a study of T cell responses to AZD1222 COVID-19 vaccine (dated by TCRdb to the early 2020s). This sample's time point label indicates: baseline before first vaccination. Libraries were made using the immunoSEQ multiplex PCR assay. Drawn from immuneACCESS, this table holds only the in-frame rearrangements with V and J called that TCRdb kept. Clones are partly lost; checked studies trace under half to an unresolved V gene and leave the rest unexplained. The sample table holds 25,000 to 35,000 clones, of which about 89% were seen once. Clones ranked in the top ten supply over 1% of the sample. Specimen: peripheral blood, collected on day 0 of AZD1222 vaccination. These receptors were collected from an adult in good health.

The V call is TRBV4-1, the J call TRBJ1-2, with D perhaps TRBD1 (6 bases). Germline V CDR1 and CDR2: MGHRA, YSYEKL. This CDR3 comprises 13 residues. The germline V and J ends were trimmed by 1 base and 8 bases, with 11 bases remaining between them. CDR3: CASSQVAGEGYTF. Written as DNA, the CDR3 is TGCGCCAGCAGCCAAGTGGCAGGGGAAGGCTACACCTTC.

This chain uses TRBV10-3 with TRBJ2-7, with a tentative D call TRBD2 (5 bases). The CDR3 runs to 12 residues. Germline CDR1 is ENHRY and CDR2 is SYGVKD. The germline V and J ends were trimmed by 9 bases and 7 bases, with 16 bases remaining between them. CDR3 bases: TGTGCCATTTCGGCCCCGTCGGGAGAGCAGTACTTC. This translates into CAISAPSGEQYF.

The chain uses TRBV5-1 and TRBJ1-1, with a possible D match to TRBD1 (5 bases). Germline CDR1 is SGHRS and CDR2 is YFSETQ. Trimming cost V 2 bases and J 1 base, with 12 bases left between them. This CDR3 comprises 15 residues. CDR3 loop: CASSFQGEANTEAFF. For the CDR3, the DNA is TGCGCCAGCAGCTTCCAAGGGGAAGCGAACACTGAAGCTTTCTTT. The full variable domain, in which reference TRBV5-1 and TRBJ1-1 provide the parts outside the CDR3, is KAGVTQTPRYLIKTRGQQVTLSCSPISGHRSVSWYQQTPGQGLQFLFEYFSETQRNKGNFPGRFSGRQFSNSRSEMNVSTLELGDSALYLCASSFQGEANTEAFFGQGTRLTVV.

V usage is TRBV6-1 and J usage is TRBJ1-3, with D perhaps TRBD1 (5 bases). Trimming removed 3 bases from V and 0 bases from J, with 18 bases in between. This CDR3 is 18 amino acids long. CDR1 and CDR2 from the germline V gene are MNHNS and SASEGT. This chain's CDR3 is CASSDTRPGTASGNTIYF. DNA for the CDR3: TGTGCCAGCAGTGATACTCGCCCCGGGACCGCCTCTGGAAACACCATATATTTT.

The gene calls are TRBV6-5 and TRBJ2-2, with a weak D call TRBD2 (5 bases). Germline loops: CDR1 MNHEY, CDR2 SVGAGI. V lost 6 bases, J lost 4 bases, and 6 bases lay in between. This CDR3 region has 12 residues. The CDR3 DNA is TGTGCCAGCAGGGGAGCCACCGGGGAGCTGTTTTTT. It codes for CASRGATGELFF.

The gene calls are TRBV2 and TRBJ2-1, with 7 bases identical to TRBD2. CDR3 length equals 15 residues. The ends lost 5 bases at V and 9 bases at J; junction bases unmatched: 13. Germline V gene data show CDR1 as SNHLY and CDR2 as FYNNEI. CDR3 protein: CASSRAGTTYGEQFF. CDR3 bases: TGTGCCAGCAGTAGGGCCGGGACTACCTACGGTGAGCAGTTCTTC.

This chain uses TRBV7-8 with TRBJ1-5, with TRBD1 identical over 11 bases. The ends lost 5 bases at V and 5 bases at J; junction bases unmatched: 11. This CDR3 is 17 amino acids long. Per germline, CDR1 SGHVS and CDR2 FQNEAQ. CDR3 sequence: CASSPSTGTGGYQPQHF. Here the CDR3 DNA reads TGTGCCAGCAGCCCGAGCACCGGGACAGGGGGATATCAGCCCCAGCATTTT.

The rearrangement uses TRBV7-2 and TRBJ2-3, with D hard to call. The CDR3 spans 13 residues. V lost 6 bases, J lost 2 bases, and 9 bases lay in between. CDR1 SGHTA and CDR2 FQGNSA come from the germline V gene. The CDR3 is CASRFRPTDTQYF. CDR3 sequence (DNA): TGTGCCAGCAGGTTTAGACCCACAGATACGCAGTATTTT. The whole variable domain, remainder taken from reference TRBV7-2 and TRBJ2-3, is GAGVSQSPSNKVTEKGKDVELRCDPISGHTALYWYRQSLGQGLEFLIYFQGNSAPDKSGLPSDRFSAERTGGSVSTLTIQRTQQEDSAVYLCASRFRPTDTQYFGPGTRLTVL.

The J gene is TRBJ2-3, the V gene TRBV19; the match to TRBD1 covers 8 bases. V was pared by 5 bases and J by 2 bases, with 9 bases of the junction left unmatched. The CDR3 totals 16 residues. CDR1 and CDR2 from the germline V gene are LNHDA and SQIVND (reference sequence). CDR3: CASSLHRTGNTDTQYF. CDR3 DNA sequence: TGTGCCAGTAGTCTCCACCGGACAGGGAACACAGATACGCAGTATTTT. Full variable domain (missing parts from reference TRBV19 and TRBJ2-3): DGGITQSPKYLFRKEGQNVTLSCEQNLNHDAMYWYRQDPGQGLRLIYYSQIVNDFQKGDIAEGYSVSREKKESFPLTVTSAQKNPTAFYLCASSLHRTGNTDTQYFGPGTRLTVL.

The chain links TRBV6-2 or TRBV6-3 to TRBJ2-7, with 10 positions matching TRBD2. CDR1 MNHEY and CDR2 SVGEGT come from the germline V gene. The CDR3 has 15 residues. V shed 2 bases, J shed 1 base, and the junction held 2 bases outside the gene matches. CDR3: CASSYETSGSYEQYF. CDR3 nucleotide sequence: TGTGCCAGCAGTTACGAGACTAGCGGGTCCTACGAGCAGTACTTC.

This clone was counted once. This sequence joins TRBV18 and TRBJ2-7, with 7 bases that match TRBD1. Germline V lookup: CDR1 KGHSH, CDR2 LQKENI. This CDR3 contains 13 residues. V lost 3 bases, J lost 6 bases, and 5 bases stayed unmatched. As DNA, the CDR3 is TGTGCCAGCTCACCTGACAGGGAAGTCGAGCAGTACTTC. This codes for CASSPDREVEQYF.

V gene TRBV4-1 combines with J gene TRBJ1-5; no firm D call. The germline CDR1 and CDR2 sequences are MGHRA and YSYEKL. V gave up 0 bases and J gave up 0 bases, with 12 bases separating them. The CDR3 covers 17 residues. This CDR3 reads CASSQEGGGYSNQPQHF. CDR3 in DNA: TGCGCCAGCAGCCAAGAAGGTGGAGGATATAGCAATCAGCCCCAGCATTTT.

The chain combines TRBV4-2 with TRBJ2-6, with D perhaps TRBD2 (6 bases). CDR1 and CDR2 (germline): LGHNA, YNFKEQ. There are 16 residues in the CDR3. V was shortened by 5 bases and J by 3 bases, with 14 bases between the two germline ends. The CDR3 DNA follows: TGTGCCAGCAGCTTTAGCGGTGTAGTTGGGGCCAACGTCCTGACTTTC. Protein product: CASSFSGVVGANVLTF.

The V call is TRBV6-2 or TRBV6-3, the J call TRBJ1-4, with D possibly being TRBD1 (6 bases). From germline, CDR1 is MNHEY and CDR2 SVGEGT. V was clipped by 5 bases and J by 0 bases, with 16 bases between them. The CDR3 runs 17 residues. The CDR3 coding sequence is TGTGCCAGCAGTACCTCGACAGGAGTCACAACTAATGAAAAACTGTTTTTT. Translated, it gives CASSTSTGVTTNEKLFF.

The chain joins TRBV6-1 to TRBJ2-7; 7 nucleotides agree with TRBD2. V trimming: 2 bases; J trimming: 5 bases; junction bases outside the gene matches: 12. CDR3 length: 16 residues. Germline V gives CDR1 MNHNS, CDR2 SASEGT. CDR3 sequence: CASSEFSGGGPHEQYF. For the CDR3, the DNA is TGTGCCAGCAGTGAATTTTCCGGCGGGGGTCCCCACGAGCAGTACTTC.

V usage is TRBV20-1 and J usage is TRBJ2-7; maybe TRBD1 (6 bases). Per the germline V gene, CDR1 is DFQATT and CDR2 is SNEGSKA (reference sequence). Trimming took off 3 bases at V and 10 bases at J, with 13 bases between the two ends. This CDR3 is built from 11 residues. The CDR3 sequence: CSASFTRGQYF. The CDR3 nucleotides read TGCAGTGCTAGCTTTACCAGGGGCCAGTACTTC.

The CDR3 sequence: CASSQDRVTDTQYF. The CDR3 bases are TGTGCCAGCAGCCAAGATAGGGTCACAGATACGCAGTATTTT. The chain carries TRBV4-2 and TRBJ2-3; unclear D gene. Trimming stripped 0 bases from V and 2 bases from J, with 6 bases between. This CDR3 is built from 14 residues. The V gene's germline CDR1 is LGHNA and CDR2 YNFKEQ.

This chain uses TRBV12-3 or TRBV12-4 with TRBJ1-6, with D perhaps TRBD1 (6 bases). V was clipped by 5 bases and J by 10 bases, with 12 bases between them. CDR3 size: 13 residues. The CDR3 nucleotides are TGTGCCAGCAGTAACAGGGCTTGGTCACCCCTCCACTTT. This translates into CASSNRAWSPLHF.

The gene calls are TRBV5-1 and TRBJ2-7; 8 nucleotides agree with TRBD1. The germline gives CDR1 SGHRS, CDR2 YFSETQ. The CDR3 sequence is 13 residues long. The junction had 3 bases not matched to a gene; V was cut back by 4 bases and J by 3 bases. In DNA form, the CDR3 reads TGCGCCAGCAGCGTGGACAGGGACTACGAGCAGTACTTC. Its translation is CASSVDRDYEQYF.

This clone was recorded a few times. The chain carries TRBV30 and TRBJ2-2, with D possibly being TRBD2 (5 bases). Trimming cost V 1 base and J 0 bases, with 9 bases left between them. This CDR3 region has 15 residues. CDR1 and CDR2 from the germline V gene are GTSNPN and SVGIG (reference sequence). The CDR3 sequence is CAWSARRPNTGELFF. The CDR3 coding sequence is TGTGCCTGGAGTGCCCGGAGGCCGAACACCGGGGAGCTGTTTTTT.

The chain uses TRBV3-1 (or the pseudogene TRBV3-2) and TRBJ2-7; no reliable D call. The V end lost 6 bases, the J end lost 1 base, and 16 bases lay between the germline ends. The CDR3 length is 15 residues. Per germline, CDR1 LGHDT and CDR2 YNNKEL (reference sequence). The CDR3 DNA sequence: TGTGCCAGCAGACGAGACGGATCGCCTTCCTACGAGCAGTACTTC. This sequence encodes CASRRDGSPSYEQYF.